This T cell receptor (beta chain) comes out of a study of patients and donors after allogeneic stem cell transplantation. This clonotype was observed a few times. Germline lookup yields CDR1 SGDLS and CDR2 YYNGEE. Trimming left V 1 base short and J 1 base short, with 9 bases between. The CDR3 is 14 residues long. A single record per CDR3 protein comes from TCRdb applying MiXCR to the RT-PCR reads. The sample shows 900,000 to 1,000,000 distinct CDR3 sequences, roughly 18% of them seen only once. The source is a human donor who was either an allogeneic HSCT recipient or a stem cell or donor lymphocyte infusion donor (not recorded which). It is not recorded whose cells these are; they may come from a transplant donor. This sequence joins TRBV9 and TRBJ2-7; D unresolved. The sequenced sample consisted of blood, either unsorted or a sorted T cell fraction (not recorded which). The CDR3 DNA reads as TGTGCCAGCAGCGTATATTTGGATTCCTACGAGCAGTACTTC. Its protein product is CASSVYLDSYEQYF.